These T cell receptor beta chains were read from a single sample in a study of blood T cell repertoires in COVID-19. Only in-frame clones appear in the TCRdb table, and some are missing; sequencing was by immunoSEQ multiplex PCR. Among approximately 150,000 clones listed, roughly 83% were seen once. Sequenced material: peripheral blood. Receptor source: a man between 60 and 70 years old with acute or convalescent COVID-19. Each CDR3 is given with its conserved first and last residue. Each record gives: clone size, V gene, D gene, J gene, CDR3 DNA, CDR3 protein. The D gene is left open where the match is weak. A clone size is listed for some rows: how often the clone was seen (once, few, many), or a class if it is expanded.

clone_size: .; v_call: TRBV24-1; d_call: TRBD1; j_call: TRBJ2-7; cdr3_nt: TGTGCCACCGAGGGACAGGGGAGCTACGAGCAGTACTTC; cdr3_aa: CATEGQGSYEQYF
clone_size: .; v_call: TRBV2; d_call: TRBD1; j_call: TRBJ1-2; cdr3_nt: TGTGCCAGCAGCGGGACAGGGGCCATCAACTATGGCTACACCTTC; cdr3_aa: CASSGTGAINYGYTF
clone_size: .; v_call: TRBV27; d_call: .; j_call: TRBJ1-1; cdr3_nt: TGTGCCAGCAGTCCGCAGATGAGTGGGCACACTGAAGCTTTCTTT; cdr3_aa: CASSPQMSGHTEAFF
clone_size: .; v_call: TRBV23-1; d_call: TRBD2; j_call: TRBJ2-3; cdr3_nt: TGCGCCAGCAGGAAAAGGGAGGGATTCCCAACAGATACGCAGTATTTT; cdr3_aa: CASRKREGFPTDTQYF
clone_size: .; v_call: TRBV14; d_call: .; j_call: TRBJ1-1; cdr3_nt: TGTGCCAGCAGCCGAGCTCCTATGGGGGCAGGCACTGAAGCTTTCTTT; cdr3_aa: CASSRAPMGAGTEAFF
clone_size: .; v_call: TRBV10-3; d_call: TRBD2; j_call: TRBJ2-3; cdr3_nt: TGTGCCATCAGTGCCACTAGCGGTACGCAGTATTTT; cdr3_aa: CAISATSGTQYF
clone_size: .; v_call: TRBV7-2; d_call: TRBD1; j_call: TRBJ2-5; cdr3_nt: TGTGCCAGCAGCTGGGGACAGCAAGAGACCCAGTACTTC; cdr3_aa: CASSWGQQETQYF
clone_size: .; v_call: TRBV6-5; d_call: TRBD1; j_call: TRBJ1-5; cdr3_nt: TGTGCCAGCAGCACGACAGGGGCGGGCGGTCAGCCCCAGCATTTT; cdr3_aa: CASSTTGAGGQPQHF
clone_size: .; v_call: TRBV5-6; d_call: .; j_call: TRBJ2-7; cdr3_nt: TGTGCCAGCAGCTCCCAGATTGCCTTGCACGAGCAGTACTTC; cdr3_aa: CASSSQIALHEQYF
clone_size: .; v_call: TRBV2; d_call: TRBD1; j_call: TRBJ1-1; cdr3_nt: TGTGCCAGCAGTCATCCGGGACAGGAGAACACTGAAGCTTTCTTT; cdr3_aa: CASSHPGQENTEAFF
clone_size: .; v_call: TRBV3-1/TRBV3-2; d_call: .; j_call: TRBJ1-5; cdr3_nt: TGTGCCAGCAGGCCATATCATTACCCCCTTAGTGGTTGCAATCAGCCCCAGCATTTT; cdr3_aa: CASRPYHYPLSGCNQPQHF
clone_size: .; v_call: TRBV2; d_call: TRBD1; j_call: TRBJ1-2; cdr3_nt: TGTGCCAGCCCCGGTCGGACAGGAACTAACTATGGCTACACCTTC; cdr3_aa: CASPGRTGTNYGYTF
clone_size: once; v_call: TRBV19; d_call: TRBD1; j_call: TRBJ2-4; cdr3_nt: TGTGCCAGTAGCAACCGGGACAGGGTCCCTATAGCCAAAAACATTCAGTACTTC; cdr3_aa: CASSNRDRVPIAKNIQYF
clone_size: .; v_call: TRBV5-1; d_call: TRBD2; j_call: TRBJ2-3; cdr3_nt: TGCGCCAGCAGCCTCGGGGGGGCCTCTGATACGCAGTATTTT; cdr3_aa: CASSLGGASDTQYF
clone_size: .; v_call: TRBV6-2/TRBV6-3; d_call: TRBD2; j_call: TRBJ2-7; cdr3_nt: TGTGCCAGCAGTTACGGCGGGAGTGGCTACGAGCAGTACTTC; cdr3_aa: CASSYGGSGYEQYF
clone_size: .; v_call: TRBV10-2; d_call: .; j_call: TRBJ1-5; cdr3_nt: TGCGCCAGCAGTCGACTCTATAGCAATCAGCCCCAGCATTTT; cdr3_aa: CASSRLYSNQPQHF
clone_size: .; v_call: TRBV6-5; d_call: TRBD2; j_call: TRBJ2-7; cdr3_nt: TGTGCCAGCAGGACCTCGTGGAGGGAGGGCTACGAGCAGTACTTC; cdr3_aa: CASRTSWREGYEQYF
clone_size: .; v_call: TRBV20-1; d_call: TRBD1; j_call: TRBJ1-1; cdr3_nt: TGCAGTGCTAGTTTTGAGACAGGGCAAGCTTTCTTT; cdr3_aa: CSASFETGQAFF
clone_size: .; v_call: TRBV3-1/TRBV3-2; d_call: .; j_call: TRBJ2-7; cdr3_nt: TGTGCCAGCAGCCAAGGCCGGGAGCAGTACTTC; cdr3_aa: CASSQGREQYF
clone_size: .; v_call: TRBV6-5; d_call: .; j_call: TRBJ1-1; cdr3_nt: TGTGCCAGCAGTCAATCCAGGGTAAGAACTGAAGCTTTCTTT; cdr3_aa: CASSQSRVRTEAFF
clone_size: once; v_call: TRBV5-1; d_call: TRBD1; j_call: TRBJ1-6; cdr3_nt: TGCGCCAGCAGCTTCAGGGACAGGAATTCACCCCTCCACTTT; cdr3_aa: CASSFRDRNSPLHF
clone_size: few; v_call: TRBV9; d_call: TRBD1; j_call: TRBJ2-7; cdr3_nt: TGTGCCAGCAGCGGAGGGACAGGGCGACTATACGAGCAGTACTTC; cdr3_aa: CASSGGTGRLYEQYF
clone_size: .; v_call: TRBV27; d_call: .; j_call: TRBJ2-5; cdr3_nt: TGTGCCAGCAGTTTCGGAGGGGGCGGGGAGACCCAGTACTTC; cdr3_aa: CASSFGGGGETQYF
clone_size: .; v_call: TRBV11-3; d_call: .; j_call: TRBJ2-7; cdr3_nt: TGTGCCAGCAGCTTAGACTCGGGTACCCCCTACGAGCAGTACTTC; cdr3_aa: CASSLDSGTPYEQYF
clone_size: .; v_call: TRBV24-1; d_call: TRBD1; j_call: TRBJ2-1; cdr3_nt: TGTGCCACCAGTGATTTGGGGACAGGGGAGAACAATGAGCAGTTCTTC; cdr3_aa: CATSDLGTGENNEQFF
clone_size: .; v_call: TRBV5-4; d_call: TRBD1; j_call: TRBJ1-1; cdr3_nt: TGTGCCAGCAGGCGTACAGGGACAGTGAACACTGAAGCTTTCTTT; cdr3_aa: CASRRTGTVNTEAFF
clone_size: once; v_call: TRBV11-2; d_call: .; j_call: TRBJ1-3; cdr3_nt: TGTGCCAGCAGCTTAGATAGATCTGGAAACACCATATATTTT; cdr3_aa: CASSLDRSGNTIYF
clone_size: once; v_call: TRBV30; d_call: TRBD1; j_call: TRBJ1-1; cdr3_nt: TGTGCCTGGAGGGCTGACAGGGGATGGAAAAACACTGAAGCTTTCTTT; cdr3_aa: CAWRADRGWKNTEAFF
clone_size: .; v_call: TRBV6-5; d_call: .; j_call: TRBJ1-6; cdr3_nt: TGTGCCAGCAGTTTAAGGAGCTCCTATAATTCACCCCTCCACTTT; cdr3_aa: CASSLRSSYNSPLHF
clone_size: once; v_call: TRBV7-9; d_call: .; j_call: TRBJ2-1; cdr3_nt: TGTGCCAGCAGCTCTAGACAGCACTACAATGAGCAGTTCTTC; cdr3_aa: CASSSRQHYNEQFF